This TCR beta chain originates from a study of control samples from healthy donors and cancer patients. Repertoires were generated with immunoSEQ multiplex PCR, while TCRdb's copy carries only in-frame clones and drops some. Among roughly 220,000 clones listed, around 94% were seen once. The J segment lost 3 bases and the V segment lost 7 bases, leaving 12 bases of the junction unmatched. The CDR3 covers 16 residues. Germline V gene lookup returns CDR1 ENHRY and CDR2 SYGVKD. The V call is TRBV10-3, the J call TRBJ1-3; 7 positions agree with TRBD1. Sequencing was performed on blood. This receptor was taken from a man between 50 and 59 years old in good health. In nucleotides, the CDR3 is TGTGCCATCAACCCACCCAGGGGGGTGGTTGGAAACACCATATATTTT. Its protein product is CAINPPRGVVGNTIYF.